Shown below are 2 T cell receptor beta chains from a single sample sequenced in a study of blood T cell repertoires in COVID-19. Data came from immunoSEQ multiplex PCR; TCRdb stores just in-frame clones and leaves some out. The data show approximately 150,000 clones, approximately 82% seen once. Sequenced material: PBMCs or T cells enriched from blood (not recorded which). These receptors all stem from a man aged 45-65 years who had recovered from COVID-19.

V usage is TRBV3-1 (or the pseudogene TRBV3-2) and J usage is TRBJ1-2, with TRBD1 matching over 8 bases. Germline CDR1 is LGHDT and CDR2 is YNNKEL (reference sequence). V was clipped by 4 bases and J by 7 bases; unmatched bases: 8. The CDR3 has 14 residues. The CDR3 is CASSRDRRDSGYTF. The CDR3 DNA is TGTGCCAGCAGCCGGGACAGGCGCGATAGTGGCTACACCTTC.

The gene calls are TRBV5-4 and TRBJ2-1; 10 bases map to TRBD2. Germline V gives CDR1 SGHNT, CDR2 YYREEE (reference sequence). V was clipped by 0 bases and J by 8 bases; unmatched bases: 5. The CDR3 loop spans 15 amino acids. CDR3: CASSLERGGRDEQFF. In nucleotides, the CDR3 is TGTGCCAGCAGCTTGGAGCGGGGGGGGAGGGATGAGCAGTTCTTC.